Below, one T cell receptor beta chain is given with its context. This sample was included in a study of long-term antiretroviral therapy in people with HIV. V was pared by 8 bases and J by 2 bases, with 7 bases of the junction left unmatched. The CDR3 spans 15 residues. Germline values: CDR1 LNHDA, CDR2 SQIVND (reference sequence). The immunoSEQ assay was v3.0, run at survey level. Only in-frame clones appear in the TCRdb table, and some are missing; sequencing was by immunoSEQ multiplex PCR. This sample has approximately 30,000 clones; about four fifths occur once, and the top ten carry roughly 6.7%.

Sample: unsorted PBMCs, taken 0.4 years after starting antiretroviral therapy. This chain links TRBV19 with TRBJ2-1; 9 bases agree with TRBD2. The sequence was obtained from a man aged 18 to 29 with HIV. As DNA, the CDR3 is TGTGCCAGTGCTATTAGCGGGAGCCCCTACAATGAGCAGTTCTTC. Its protein is CASAISGSPYNEQFF.